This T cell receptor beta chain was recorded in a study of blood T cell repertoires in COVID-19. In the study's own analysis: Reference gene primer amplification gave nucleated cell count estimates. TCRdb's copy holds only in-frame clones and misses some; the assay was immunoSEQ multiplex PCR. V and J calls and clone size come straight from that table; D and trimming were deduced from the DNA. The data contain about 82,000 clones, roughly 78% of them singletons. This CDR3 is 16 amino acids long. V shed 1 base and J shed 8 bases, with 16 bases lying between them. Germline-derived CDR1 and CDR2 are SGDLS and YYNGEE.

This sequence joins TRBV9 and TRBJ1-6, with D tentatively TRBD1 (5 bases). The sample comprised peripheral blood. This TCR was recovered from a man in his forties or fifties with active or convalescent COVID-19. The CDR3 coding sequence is TGTGCCAGCAGCGTACCCACCCGCCGGGGGGATTCACCCCTCCACTTT. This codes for CASSVPTRRGDSPLHF.